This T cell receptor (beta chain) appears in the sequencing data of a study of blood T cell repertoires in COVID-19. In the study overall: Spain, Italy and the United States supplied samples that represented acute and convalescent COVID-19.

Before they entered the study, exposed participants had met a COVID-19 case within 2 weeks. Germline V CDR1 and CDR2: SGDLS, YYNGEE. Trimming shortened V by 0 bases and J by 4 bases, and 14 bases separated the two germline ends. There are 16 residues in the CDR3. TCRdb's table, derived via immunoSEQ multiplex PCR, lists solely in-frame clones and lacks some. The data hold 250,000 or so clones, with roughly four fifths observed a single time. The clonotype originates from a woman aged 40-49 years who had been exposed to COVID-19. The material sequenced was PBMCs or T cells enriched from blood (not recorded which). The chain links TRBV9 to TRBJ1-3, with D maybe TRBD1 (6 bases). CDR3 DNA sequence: TGTGCCAGCAGCGTAGTTGGGGACATAACGGGAAACACCATATATTTT. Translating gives CASSVVGDITGNTIYF. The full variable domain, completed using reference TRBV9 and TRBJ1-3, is DSGVTQTPKHLITATGQRVTLRCSPRSGDLSVYWYQQSLDQGLQFLIQYYNGEERAKGNILERFSAQQFPDLHSELNLSSLELGDSALYFCASSVVGDITGNTIYFGEGSWLTVV.